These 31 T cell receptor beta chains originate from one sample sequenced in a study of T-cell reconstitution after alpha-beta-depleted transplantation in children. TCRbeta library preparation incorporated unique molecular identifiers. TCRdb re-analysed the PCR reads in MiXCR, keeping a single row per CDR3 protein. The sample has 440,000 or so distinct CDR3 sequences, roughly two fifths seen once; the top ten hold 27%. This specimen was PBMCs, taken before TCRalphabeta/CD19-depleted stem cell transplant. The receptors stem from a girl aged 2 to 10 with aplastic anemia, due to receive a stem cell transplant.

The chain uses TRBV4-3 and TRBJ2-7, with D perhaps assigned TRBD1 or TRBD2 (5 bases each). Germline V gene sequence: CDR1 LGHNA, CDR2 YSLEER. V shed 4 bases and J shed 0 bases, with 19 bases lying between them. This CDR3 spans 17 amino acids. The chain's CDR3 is CASSPSGVGAFSYEQYF. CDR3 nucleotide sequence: TGCGCCAGCAGCCCCTCCGGGGTCGGGGCGTTCTCCTACGAGCAGTACTTC.

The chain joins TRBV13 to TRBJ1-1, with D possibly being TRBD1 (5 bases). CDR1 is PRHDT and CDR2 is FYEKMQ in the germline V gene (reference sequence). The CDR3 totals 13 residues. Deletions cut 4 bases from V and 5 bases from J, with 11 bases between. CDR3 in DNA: TGTGCCAGCAGCTGGGGCGTGCGAACTGAAGCTTTCTTT. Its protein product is CASSWGVRTEAFF.

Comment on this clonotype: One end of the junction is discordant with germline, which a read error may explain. The CDR3 DNA is TGTGCCAGCAGCTTAGGCAGGGAGCCTTCCGACTTT. Translation gives CASSLGREPSDF. The chain is built from TRBV7-2 and TRBJ1-6; D is possibly TRBD1 (5 bases). Germline V gives CDR1 SGHTA, CDR2 FQGNSA. The CDR3 contains 12 residues.

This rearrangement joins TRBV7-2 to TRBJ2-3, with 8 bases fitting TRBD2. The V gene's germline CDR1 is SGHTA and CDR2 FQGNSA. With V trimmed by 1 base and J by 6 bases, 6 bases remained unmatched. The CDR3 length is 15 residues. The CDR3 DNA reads TGTGCCAGCAGCTTAGACGGGGGGGGAGCGGATACGCAGTATTTT. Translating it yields CASSLDGGGADTQYF.

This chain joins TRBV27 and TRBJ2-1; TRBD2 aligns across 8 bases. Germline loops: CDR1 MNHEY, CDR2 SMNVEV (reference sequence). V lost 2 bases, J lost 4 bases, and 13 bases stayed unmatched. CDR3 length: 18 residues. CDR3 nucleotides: TGTGCCAGCAGTTTAGAGCCAGGCCTTAGCGGGACATACAATGAGCAGTTCTTC. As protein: CASSLEPGLSGTYNEQFF.

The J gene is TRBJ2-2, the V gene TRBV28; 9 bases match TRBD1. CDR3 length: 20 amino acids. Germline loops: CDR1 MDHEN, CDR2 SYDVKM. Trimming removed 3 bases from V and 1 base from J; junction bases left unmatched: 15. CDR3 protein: CASSFLGQGSHLGNTGELFF. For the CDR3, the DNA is TGTGCCAGCAGTTTTTTGGGACAGGGAAGCCATTTGGGGAACACCGGGGAGCTGTTTTTT.

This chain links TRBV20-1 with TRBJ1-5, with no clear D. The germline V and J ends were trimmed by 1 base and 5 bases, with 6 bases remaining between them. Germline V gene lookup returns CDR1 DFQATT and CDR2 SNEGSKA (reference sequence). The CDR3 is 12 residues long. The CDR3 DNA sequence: TGCAGTGCTAGAGCCCGGGATCAGCCCCAGCATTTT. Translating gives CSARARDQPQHF.

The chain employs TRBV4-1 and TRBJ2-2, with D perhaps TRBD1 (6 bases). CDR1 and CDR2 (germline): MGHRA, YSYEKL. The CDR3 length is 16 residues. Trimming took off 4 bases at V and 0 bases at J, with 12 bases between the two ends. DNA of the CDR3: TGCGCCAGCAGCCCCTTGGGGGCATCGAACACCGGGGAGCTGTTTTTT. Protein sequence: CASSPLGASNTGELFF.

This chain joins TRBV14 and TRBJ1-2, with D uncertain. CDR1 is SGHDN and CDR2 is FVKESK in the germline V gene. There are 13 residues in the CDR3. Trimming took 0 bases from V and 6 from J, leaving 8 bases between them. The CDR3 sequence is CASSQDWFDGYTF. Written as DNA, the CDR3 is TGTGCCAGCAGCCAAGACTGGTTCGATGGCTACACCTTC.

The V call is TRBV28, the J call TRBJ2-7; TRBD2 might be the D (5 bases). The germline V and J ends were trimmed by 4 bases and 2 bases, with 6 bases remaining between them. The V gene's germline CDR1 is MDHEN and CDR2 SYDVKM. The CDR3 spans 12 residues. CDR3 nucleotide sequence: TGTGCCAGCAGTTGGCGGGCCTACGAGCAGTACTTC. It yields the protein CASSWRAYEQYF.

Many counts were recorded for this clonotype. The DNA of the CDR3 is TGTGCCAGCAGTCGCCAAGAGTTGAACACTGAAGCTTTCTTT. It encodes CASSRQELNTEAFF. V is TRBV12-3 or TRBV12-4 and J is TRBJ1-1; D is undetermined. There are 14 residues in the CDR3. V was cut by 5 bases and J by 0 bases, with 10 bases left in between.

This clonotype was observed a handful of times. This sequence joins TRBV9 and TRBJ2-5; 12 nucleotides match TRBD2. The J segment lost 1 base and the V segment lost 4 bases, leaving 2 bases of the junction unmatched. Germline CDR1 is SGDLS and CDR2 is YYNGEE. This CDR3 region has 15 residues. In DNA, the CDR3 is TGTGCCAGCAGCTCTAGCGGGGGGGCCCAAGAGACCCAGTACTTC. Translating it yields CASSSSGGAQETQYF.

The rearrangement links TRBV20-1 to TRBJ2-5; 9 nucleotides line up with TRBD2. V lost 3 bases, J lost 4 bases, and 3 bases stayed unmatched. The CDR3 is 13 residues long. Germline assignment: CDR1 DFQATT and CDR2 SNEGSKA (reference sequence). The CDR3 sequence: CSARVLAGETQYF. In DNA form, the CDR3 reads TGCAGTGCTAGGGTACTAGCGGGAGAGACCCAGTACTTC.

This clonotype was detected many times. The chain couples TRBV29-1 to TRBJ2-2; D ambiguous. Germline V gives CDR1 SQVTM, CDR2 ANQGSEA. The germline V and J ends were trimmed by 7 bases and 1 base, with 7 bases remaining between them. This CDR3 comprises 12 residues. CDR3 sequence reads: CSGAVNTGELFF. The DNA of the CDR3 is TGCAGCGGGGCGGTGAACACCGGGGAGCTGTTTTTT.

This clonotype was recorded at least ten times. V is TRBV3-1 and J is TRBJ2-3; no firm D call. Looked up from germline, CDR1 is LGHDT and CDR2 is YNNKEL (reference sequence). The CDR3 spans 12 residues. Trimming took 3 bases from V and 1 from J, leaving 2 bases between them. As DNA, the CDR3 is TGTGCCAGCAGCCATGGCACAGATACGCAGTATTTT. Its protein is CASSHGTDTQYF.

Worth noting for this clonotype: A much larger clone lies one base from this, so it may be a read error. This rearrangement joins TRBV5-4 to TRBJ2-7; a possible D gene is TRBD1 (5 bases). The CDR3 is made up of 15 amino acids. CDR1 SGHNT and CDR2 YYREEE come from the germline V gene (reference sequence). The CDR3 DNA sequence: TGTGCCAGCAGCTTCGGAAGCGACAGCTCCTACGGGCAGTACTTC. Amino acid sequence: CASSFGSDSSYGQYF.

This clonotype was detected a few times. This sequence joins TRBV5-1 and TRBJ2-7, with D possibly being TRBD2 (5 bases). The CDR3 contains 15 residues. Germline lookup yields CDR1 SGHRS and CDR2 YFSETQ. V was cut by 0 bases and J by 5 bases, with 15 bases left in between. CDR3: CASSLGGREFNEQYF. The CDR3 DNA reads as TGCGCCAGCAGCTTGGGAGGGCGAGAATTCAACGAGCAGTACTTC.

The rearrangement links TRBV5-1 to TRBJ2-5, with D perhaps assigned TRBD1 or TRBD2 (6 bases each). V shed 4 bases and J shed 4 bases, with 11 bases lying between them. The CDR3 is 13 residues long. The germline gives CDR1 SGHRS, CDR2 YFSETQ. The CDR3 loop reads CASSGRGAETQYF. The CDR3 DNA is TGCGCCAGCAGCGGAAGGGGGGCAGAGACCCAGTACTTC.

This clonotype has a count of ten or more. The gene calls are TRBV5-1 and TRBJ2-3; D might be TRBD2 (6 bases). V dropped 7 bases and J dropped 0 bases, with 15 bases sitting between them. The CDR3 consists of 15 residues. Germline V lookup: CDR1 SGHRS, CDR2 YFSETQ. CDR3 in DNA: TGCGCCAGCCGAAAGGGAGGTCAAAGCACAGATACGCAGTATTTT. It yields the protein CASRKGGQSTDTQYF.

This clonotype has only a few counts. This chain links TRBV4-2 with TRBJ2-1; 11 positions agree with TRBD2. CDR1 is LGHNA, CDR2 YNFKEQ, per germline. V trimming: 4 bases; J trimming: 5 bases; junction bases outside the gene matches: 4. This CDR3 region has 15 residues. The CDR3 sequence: CASSRLTSGDNEQFF. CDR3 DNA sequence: TGTGCCAGCAGCCGGCTGACTAGCGGGGACAATGAGCAGTTCTTC.

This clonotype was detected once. The CDR3 coding sequence is TGCAGCGTTGGAGTCTTGGACAGCTACGAGCAGTACTTC. Amino acids: CSVGVLDSYEQYF. The gene calls are TRBV29-1 and TRBJ2-7; weak D call: TRBD1 (6 bases). Trimming left V 4 bases short and J 3 bases short, with 13 bases between. The CDR3 length is 13 residues. Germline values: CDR1 SQVTM, CDR2 ANQGSEA.

Here the CDR3 reads CSARAGRGSYNEQFF. CDR3 nucleotide sequence: TGCAGTGCTAGAGCCGGGAGAGGGTCCTACAATGAGCAGTTCTTC. V usage is TRBV20-1 and J usage is TRBJ2-1; D may be TRBD2 (6 bases). The CDR3 totals 15 residues. V gave up 1 base and J gave up 1 base, with 11 bases separating them. Germline V gives CDR1 DFQATT, CDR2 SNEGSKA (reference sequence).

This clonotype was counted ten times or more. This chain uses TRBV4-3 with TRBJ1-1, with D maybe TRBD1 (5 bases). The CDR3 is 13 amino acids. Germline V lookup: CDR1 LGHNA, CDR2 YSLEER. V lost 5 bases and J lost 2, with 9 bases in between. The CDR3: CASSEDTNTEAFF. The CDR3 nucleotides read TGCGCCAGCAGCGAGGACACCAACACTGAAGCTTTCTTT.

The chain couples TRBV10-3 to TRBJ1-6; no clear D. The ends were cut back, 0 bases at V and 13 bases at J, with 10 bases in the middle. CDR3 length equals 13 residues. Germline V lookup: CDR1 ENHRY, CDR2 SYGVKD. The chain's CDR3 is CAISESKGPPLHF. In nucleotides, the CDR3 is TGTGCCATCAGTGAGTCGAAGGGTCCTCCCCTCCACTTT.

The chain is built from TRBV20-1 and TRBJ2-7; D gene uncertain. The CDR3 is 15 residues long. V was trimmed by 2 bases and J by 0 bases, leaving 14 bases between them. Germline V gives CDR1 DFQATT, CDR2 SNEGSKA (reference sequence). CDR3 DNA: TGCAGTGCTAGACCCCCCCAACGTATCTCCTACGAGCAGTACTTC. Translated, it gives CSARPPQRISYEQYF.

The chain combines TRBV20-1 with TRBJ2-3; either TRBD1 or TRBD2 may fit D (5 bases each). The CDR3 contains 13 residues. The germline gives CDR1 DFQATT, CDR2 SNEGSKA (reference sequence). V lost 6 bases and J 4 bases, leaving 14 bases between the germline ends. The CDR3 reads CSARGTKADTQYF. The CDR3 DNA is TGCAGTGCCCGGGGCACGAAGGCAGATACGCAGTATTTT.

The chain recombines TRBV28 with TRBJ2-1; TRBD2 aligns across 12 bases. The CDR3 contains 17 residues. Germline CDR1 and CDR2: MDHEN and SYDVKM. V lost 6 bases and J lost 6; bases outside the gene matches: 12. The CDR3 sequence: CASSSSSGRALGNEQFF. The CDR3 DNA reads TGTGCCAGCAGCTCCTCTAGCGGGAGGGCCCTCGGCAATGAGCAGTTCTTC.

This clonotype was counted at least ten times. The CDR3 DNA reads as TGCGCCAGCAGCTTGGAGGCAGTAAGCTATGGCTACACCTTC. It specifies CASSLEAVSYGYTF. V and J are TRBV5-1 and TRBJ1-2; D gene ambiguous. V lost 0 bases and J 4 bases, leaving 10 bases between the germline ends. The CDR3 has 14 amino acids. Germline CDR1 SGHRS, CDR2 YFSETQ.

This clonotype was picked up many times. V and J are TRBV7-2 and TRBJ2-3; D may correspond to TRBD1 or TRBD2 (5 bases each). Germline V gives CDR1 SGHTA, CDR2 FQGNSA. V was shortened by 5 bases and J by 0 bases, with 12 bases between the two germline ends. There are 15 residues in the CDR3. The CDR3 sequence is CASSRGAVSTDTQYF. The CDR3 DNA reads TGTGCCAGCAGCAGAGGGGCGGTGAGCACAGATACGCAGTATTTT.

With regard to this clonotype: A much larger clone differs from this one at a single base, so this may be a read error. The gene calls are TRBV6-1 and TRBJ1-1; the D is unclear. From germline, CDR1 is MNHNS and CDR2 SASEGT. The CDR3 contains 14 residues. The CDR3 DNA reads TGTGCCACCCCGACGAGCGACCCCAACACTGAAGCTTCCTTT. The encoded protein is CATPTSDPNTEASF.

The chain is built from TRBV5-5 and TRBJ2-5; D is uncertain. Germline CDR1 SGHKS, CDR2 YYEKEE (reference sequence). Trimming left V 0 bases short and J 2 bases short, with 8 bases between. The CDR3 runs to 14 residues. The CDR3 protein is CASSLDWDQETQYF. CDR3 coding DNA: TGTGCCAGCAGCTTGGATTGGGATCAAGAGACCCAGTACTTC. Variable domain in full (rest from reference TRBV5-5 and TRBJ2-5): DAGVTQSPTHLIKTRGQQVTLRCSPISGHKSVSWYQQVLGQGPQFIFQYYEKEERGRGNFPDRFSARQFPNYSSELNVNALLLGDSALYLCASSLDWDQETQYFGPGTRLLVL.